The clone carrying this TCR beta chain occurred a few times. This record comes from a study of OX40 agonist ivuxolimab in advanced cancers. Germline V lookup: CDR1 MNHEY, CDR2 SVGAGI. Trimming pared 1 base from V and 7 bases from J, leaving 10 bases between. This CDR3 spans 13 amino acids. TCRdb's copy holds only in-frame clones and misses some; the assay was immunoSEQ multiplex PCR. Altogether 45,000 to 60,000 clones are present, about 89% being singletons, with the ten largest covering 3.5% to 4%. This sequence originates from an adult with an advanced solid tumor such as melanoma, head and neck, liver or kidney cancer. V gene TRBV6-5 combines with J gene TRBJ1-1, with D possibly matching TRBD1 (6 bases). The sequencing used CD4+ or CD8+ T cells sorted from blood, collected in a trial of the OX40 agonist ivuxolimab. The CDR3 here is CASSYYRDLEAFF. CDR3 in DNA: TGTGCCAGCAGTTACTACAGGGATCTTGAAGCTTTCTTT.